One sample yielded the 29 T cell receptor beta chains listed below, sequenced in a study of cytomegalovirus exposure and HLA in healthy donors. Primers included in the PCR were 60 Vbeta and 13 Jbeta primers. The data were produced by immunoSEQ multiplex PCR, yet TCRdb's version contains in-frame clones alone and is incomplete. The top ten hold 2% to 2.5% of the sample, which has 200,000 to 300,000 clones, just under 85% seen once. Input material: PBMCs. All receptors derive from a middle-aged woman in good health and CMV-seropositive.

V is TRBV6-6 and J is TRBJ2-2; D is possibly TRBD1 (7 bases). The V gene's germline CDR1 is MNHNY and CDR2 SVGAGI (reference sequence). Between the trimmed V and J ends, which lost 2 bases and 5 bases, there was a span of 15 bases. The CDR3 length is 16 residues. In DNA, the CDR3 is TGTGCCAGCAGTTACCCAGGGGGACTGGGGACCGGGGAGCTGTTTTTT. This gives the protein CASSYPGGLGTGELFF.

This clone was recorded only once. J is TRBJ1-5 and V is TRBV28, with 7 bases lining up with TRBD1. The CDR3 extends over 15 amino acids. The V segment lost 6 bases and the J segment 5 bases; nucleotides outside the gene matches: 10. Germline V gene data show CDR1 as MDHEN and CDR2 as SYDVKM. CDR3 region: CASSHSQGVHQPQHF. CDR3 in DNA: TGTGCCAGCAGCCACTCCCAGGGGGTCCATCAGCCCCAGCATTTT. Drawing the rest from reference TRBV28 and TRBJ1-5, the complete variable domain is DVKVTQSSRYLVKRTGEKVFLECVQDMDHENMFWYRQDPGLGLRLIYFSYDVKMKEKGDIPEGYSVSREKKERFSLILESASTNQTSMYLCASSHSQGVHQPQHFGDGTRLSIL.

The chain joins TRBV9 to TRBJ2-5, with TRBD1 matching 10 bases. The end of the DNA fits TRBJ2-7 better, so the J call may be wrong. The germline gives CDR1 SGDLS, CDR2 YYNGEE. The CDR3 is 16 residues long. This CDR3 reads CASSVGVWDRGYEQYF. The CDR3 DNA sequence: TGTGCCAGCAGCGTAGGTGTATGGGACAGGGGCTACGAGCAGTACTTC.

The chain joins TRBV7-9 to TRBJ2-3, with 7 bases matching TRBD2. The ends lost 2 bases at V and 4 bases at J; junction bases unmatched: 3. CDR1 is SEHNR, CDR2 FQNEAQ, per germline (reference sequence). There are 14 residues in the CDR3. CDR3 amino acids: CASSLSGTADTQYF. CDR3 nucleotides: TGTGCCAGCAGCTTAAGCGGGACTGCAGATACGCAGTATTTT.

This clone was found once. This chain uses TRBV6-5 with TRBJ2-3, with D hard to call. V lost 7 bases to trimming and J lost 4 bases, with 9 bases between them. Germline V CDR1 and CDR2: MNHEY, SVGAGI. The CDR3 covers 12 residues. In nucleotides, the CDR3 is TGTGCCAGCACGGGTGGAGCAGATACGCAGTATTTT. Translation gives CASTGGADTQYF.

This sequence joins TRBV9 and TRBJ1-4, with D maybe TRBD1 (5 bases). Germline loops: CDR1 SGDLS, CDR2 YYNGEE. V lost 5 bases, J lost 1 base, and 9 bases lay in between. CDR3 length: 14 amino acids. The CDR3 reads CASSLGRTNEKLFF. CDR3 coding DNA: TGTGCCAGCAGTTTGGGGCGAACTAATGAAAAACTGTTTTTT. The full variable domain, in which reference TRBV9 and TRBJ1-4 provide the parts outside the CDR3, is DSGVTQTPKHLITATGQRVTLRCSPRSGDLSVYWYQQSLDQGLQFLIQYYNGEERAKGNILERFSAQQFPDLHSELNLSSLELGDSALYFCASSLGRTNEKLFFGSGTQLSVL.

On this clone: The germline gene is not matched at one end of the junction; a read error may be the cause. The V call is TRBV19, the J call TRBJ2-7; 7 bases fit TRBD2. This CDR3 contains 15 residues. Germline-derived CDR1 and CDR2 are LNHDA and SQIVND (reference sequence). The CDR3 spells CAGSMLGGLVSEQYF. CDR3 DNA: TGTGCCGGTAGTATGTTGGGCGGACTAGTCTCCGAGCAGTACTTC.

The chain couples TRBV28 to TRBJ2-1, with 14 positions matching TRBD2. Germline V gene sequence: CDR1 MDHEN, CDR2 SYDVKM. With 1 base clipped from V and 6 bases from J, the junction kept 11 bases outside the gene matches. This CDR3 region has 19 residues. The DNA of the CDR3 is TGTGCCAGCAGTTTATTAGTTCGACTAGCGGGAGGGCCGGTCAATGAGCAGTTCTTC. This encodes CASSLLVRLAGGPVNEQFF.

The V call is TRBV5-4, the J call TRBJ2-7; TRBD2 is a possible D gene (6 bases). The CDR3 sequence is 14 residues long. V lost 1 base and J lost 7, with 15 bases in between. CDR1 is SGHNT, CDR2 YYREEE, per germline (reference sequence). DNA for the CDR3: TGTGCCAGCAGCTTGTTGGCGGGGTCTGAAGAGCAGTACTTC. It is translated as CASSLLAGSEEQYF.

The chain joins TRBV11-2 to TRBJ2-3; D ambiguous. Trimming took off 2 bases at V and 7 bases at J, with 16 bases between the two ends. The CDR3 totals 15 residues. Germline CDR1 and CDR2: SGHAT and FQNNGV. The chain's CDR3 is CASSLQRPSVNTQYF. CDR3 bases: TGTGCCAGCAGCTTACAGCGTCCCAGTGTGAATACGCAGTATTTT.

Only a few counts were recorded for this clone. The chain couples TRBV11-2 to TRBJ1-5, with D possibly being TRBD1 (5 bases). Germline-derived CDR1 and CDR2 are SGHAT and FQNNGV. The CDR3 contains 18 residues. V was clipped by 0 bases and J by 5 bases, with 20 bases between them. The CDR3 reads CASSLDPLAGGEDQPQHF. DNA for the CDR3: TGTGCCAGCAGCTTAGACCCACTTGCGGGGGGGGAGGATCAGCCCCAGCATTTT.

The chain carries TRBV10-3 and TRBJ2-2; 7 bases match TRBD2. The V gene's germline CDR1 is ENHRY and CDR2 SYGVKD. This CDR3 is built from 14 residues. J gave up 5 bases and V 10 bases, and 10 bases lay outside the gene matches. The CDR3 DNA sequence: TGTGCCAACAATTGGGAGGGCCCTACCGGGGAGCTGTTTTTT. This sequence encodes CANNWEGPTGELFF.

There are a few counts of this clone. This chain joins TRBV2 and TRBJ1-5; 9 positions match TRBD1. The germline V gene has CDR1 SNHLY and CDR2 FYNNEI. V lost 5 bases and J lost 0; bases outside the gene matches: 14. The CDR3 loop spans 19 amino acids. The CDR3 DNA reads TGTGCCAGCAGTACACGGACAGGGGTCACGACGGTTAGCAATCAGCCCCAGCATTTT. Translated, it gives CASSTRTGVTTVSNQPQHF.

The rearrangement links TRBV29-1 to TRBJ1-1, with D possibly matching TRBD1 (5 bases). V lost 5 bases, J lost 1 base, and 14 bases lay in between. The germline CDR1 and CDR2 sequences are SQVTM and ANQGSEA. The CDR3 runs 14 residues. The chain's CDR3 is CSVTWGLSNTEAFF. The CDR3 DNA reads TGCAGCGTTACTTGGGGACTGTCGAACACTGAAGCTTTCTTT.

The CDR3 is CASSQDWTSGAEQFF. In DNA form, the CDR3 reads TGCGCCAGCAGCCAAGATTGGACTAGCGGGGCAGAGCAGTTCTTC. The V gene is TRBV4-3, the J gene TRBJ2-1; 12 bases fit TRBD2. The J segment lost 10 bases and the V segment lost 0 bases, leaving 4 bases of the junction unmatched. The CDR3 extends over 15 amino acids. Germline values: CDR1 LGHNA, CDR2 YSLEER.

The V call is TRBV27, the J call TRBJ1-3; D perhaps matches TRBD1 (5 bases). The CDR3 totals 14 residues. Per the germline V gene, CDR1 is MNHEY and CDR2 is SMNVEV (reference sequence). Trimming stripped 5 bases from V and 4 bases from J, with 12 bases between. The CDR3 nucleotides read TGTGCCAGCAGTACCCAGGGTGACGGAAACACCATATATTTT. This sequence encodes CASSTQGDGNTIYF.

The CDR3 reads CASSQERGGGNTGELFF. The CDR3 nucleotides read TGCGCCAGCAGCCAAGAGAGGGGCGGGGGGAACACCGGGGAGCTGTTTTTT. V is TRBV4-3 and J is TRBJ2-2; the match to TRBD2 covers 7 bases. The CDR3 is 17 amino acids. The trim removed 0 bases at V and 1 base at J, leaving 5 bases unmatched. The V gene's germline CDR1 is LGHNA and CDR2 YSLEER.

This clone has more than one count but fewer than ten. This chain uses TRBV19 with TRBJ1-4; D uncertain. The CDR3 totals 15 residues. Germline CDR1 and CDR2: LNHDA and SQIVND (reference sequence). Trimming pared 3 bases from V and 2 bases from J, leaving 10 bases between. The CDR3 region has the DNA TGTGCCAGTAGTATCTACAGTTGGACTAATGAAAAACTGTTTTTT. This sequence encodes CASSIYSWTNEKLFF.

V is TRBV6-1 and J is TRBJ2-7; maybe TRBD2 (5 bases). Germline CDR1 and CDR2: MNHNS and SASEGT. The ends were cut back, 3 bases at V and 2 bases at J, with 20 bases in the middle. The CDR3 is 17 amino acids. CDR3: CASSDPRRGLPAYEQYF. The CDR3 DNA reads as TGTGCCAGCAGTGATCCTCGTCGGGGTCTACCCGCCTACGAGCAGTACTTC.

In this sample, this clone turned up once. The rearrangement links TRBV9 to TRBJ2-6; 7 nucleotides match TRBD2. The CDR3 length is 16 residues. The trim removed 0 bases at V and 3 bases at J, leaving 3 bases unmatched. Germline V lookup: CDR1 SGDLS, CDR2 YYNGEE. The CDR3 protein is CASSVGGRRGANVLTF. CDR3 DNA: TGTGCCAGCAGCGTAGGCGGGAGACGTGGGGCCAACGTCCTGACTTTC.

This chain connects TRBV19 to TRBJ1-1; D possibly corresponds to TRBD1 (5 bases). V was cut by 1 base and J by 3 bases, with 18 bases left in between. The germline CDR1 and CDR2 sequences are LNHDA and SQIVND (reference sequence). CDR3 length: 17 amino acids. The CDR3 protein is CASSIVGAGPRDTEAFF. As DNA, the CDR3 is TGTGCCAGTAGTATAGTTGGGGCAGGGCCCCGGGACACTGAAGCTTTCTTT.

The rearrangement links TRBV13 to TRBJ2-1; D is possibly TRBD2 (6 bases). This CDR3 region has 13 residues. The germline gives CDR1 PRHDT, CDR2 FYEKMQ (reference sequence). V shed 3 bases and J shed 7 bases, with 10 bases lying between them. CDR3 DNA: TGTGCCAGCAGCTTGACTAGTACGAATGAGCAGTTCTTC. This sequence encodes CASSLTSTNEQFF.

The chain recombines TRBV5-1 with TRBJ2-7; no reliable D call. V dropped 0 bases and J dropped 7 bases, with 14 bases sitting between them. Per the germline V gene, CDR1 is SGHRS and CDR2 is YFSETQ. This CDR3 spans 14 amino acids. CDR3 loop: CASSLGYESGEQYF. The CDR3 DNA follows: TGCGCCAGCAGCTTGGGATATGAATCGGGTGAGCAGTACTTC.

The genes are TRBV7-3 and TRBJ1-1, with unresolved D. CDR3 length equals 13 residues. Trimming took off 4 bases at V and 2 bases at J, with 8 bases between the two ends. CDR1 is SGHTA, CDR2 FQGTGA, per germline. CDR3 loop: CASSSRDNTEAFF. The CDR3 bases are TGTGCCAGCAGCTCTCGAGATAACACTGAAGCTTTCTTT.

The chain is built from TRBV11-2 and TRBJ1-3; TRBD1 might be the D (6 bases). The CDR3 contains 14 residues. Trimming left V 1 base short and J 4 bases short, with 8 bases between. CDR1 and CDR2 (germline): SGHAT, FQNNGV. CDR3 nucleotide sequence: TGTGCCAGCAGCTTAGGGACAGCGGGAAACACCATATATTTT. Amino acid sequence: CASSLGTAGNTIYF.

V usage is TRBV7-2 and J usage is TRBJ1-1; 8 nucleotides match TRBD1. CDR1 and CDR2 from the germline V gene are SGHTA and FQGNSA. Trimming took 0 bases from V and 0 from J; bases not matched to a gene: 3. This CDR3 is built from 16 residues. The CDR3: CASSLATGGVNTEAFF. The DNA of the CDR3 is TGTGCCAGCAGCTTAGCTACAGGGGGTGTGAACACTGAAGCTTTCTTT.

The V call is TRBV29-1, the J call TRBJ1-3; TRBD1 agrees at 7 bases. Germline CDR1 reads SQVTM; CDR2 reads ANQGSEA. With V trimmed by 3 bases and J by 0 bases, 2 bases remained unmatched. The CDR3 has 14 amino acids. CDR3 protein: CSVDWDSSGNTIYF. The CDR3 DNA reads as TGCAGCGTTGACTGGGACAGCTCTGGAAACACCATATATTTT.

In its sample, this clone was seen once. V gene TRBV4-3 combines with J gene TRBJ2-3, with a tentative D call TRBD2 (5 bases). This CDR3 is built from 15 residues. The V and J ends lost 4 bases and 0 bases respectively, with 11 bases between them. The germline V gene has CDR1 LGHNA and CDR2 YSLEER. In nucleotides, the CDR3 is TGCGCCAGCAGCCTTGGAAGCGGTAGCACAGATACGCAGTATTTT. This codes for CASSLGSGSTDTQYF.

The chain joins TRBV6-5 to TRBJ1-5, with 7 bases matching TRBD1. Trimming took 5 bases from V and 0 from J; bases not matched to a gene: 4. The germline V gene encodes CDR1 MNHEY and CDR2 SVGAGI. This CDR3 region has 15 residues. The CDR3 sequence is CASSLTGVSNQPQHF. CDR3 in DNA: TGTGCCAGCAGTCTAACAGGGGTTAGCAATCAGCCCCAGCATTTT.